This T cell receptor (beta chain) was identified in a study of cytomegalovirus exposure and HLA in healthy donors. Study-wide points: A reported reduction in N-insertions relative to the roughly 700-donor mean was seen in an Asian-associated ancestry cluster in a later analysis. Confirmation was obtained in vitro that three CMV-associated chains are specific for CMV antigens. Several of the most significant clusters appeared linked to common viral pathogens, based on a later analysis. The sole available immune exposure information was CMV serostatus.

With respect to this clone: Antigen specificity is unknown.

Vbeta (60) and Jbeta (13) primers were used in the PCR. TCRdb's table, derived via immunoSEQ multiplex PCR, lists solely in-frame clones and lacks some. Its table lists more than 65,000 clones. What was sequenced was PBMCs. The clonotype was recovered from a man in his forties in good health and CMV-seronegative.

CDR3 sequence reads: CASSPDSSQPQHF. The CDR3 DNA reads as TGTGCCAGCTCCCCCGACAGTTCCCAGCCCCAGCATTTT. The rearrangement joins TRBV18 to TRBJ1-5, with D possibly being TRBD1 (5 bases). Germline-derived CDR1 and CDR2 are KGHSH and LQKENI. Trimming took off 6 bases at V and 7 bases at J, with 13 bases between the two ends. CDR3 length equals 13 residues.